This TCR beta chain was obtained from a study of shared clonotypes between healthy human individuals. Study at large: Three plates each covered CD4 naive and memory; CD8 naive two, CD8 memory one. Whole-study results and caveats: Among several donors, roughly 5% of naive CD4 clonotypes were found in common.

The method was immunoSEQ multiplex PCR; TCRdb's version includes in-frame clones alone and lacks a portion of them. This table has around 600,000 clones, roughly 98% appearing once. Remarks on this clone: Antigen unknown.

CD45RO negativity and positive selection for CCR7 defined naive CD8 cells, a population that excluded terminally differentiated effector memory CD45RA+ cells. Caucasian adults living in Nashville, Tennessee, provided all samples. What was sequenced was naive CD8+ T cells sorted from blood. The TCR originated in a man younger than 45 in good health.

DNA of the CDR3: TGTGCCACAGGGGCGCACGAGCAGTACTTC. Its translation is CATGAHEQYF. This sequence joins TRBV28 and TRBJ2-7; tentative D call: TRBD1 (6 bases). This CDR3 comprises 10 residues. Trimming removed 10 bases at V and 5 bases at J, with 9 bases between. Germline values: CDR1 MDHEN, CDR2 SYDVKM. Based on the CDR3 plus reference TRBV28 and TRBJ2-7, the full variable domain is DVKVTQSSRYLVKRTGEKVFLECVQDMDHENMFWYRQDPGLGLRLIYFSYDVKMKEKGDIPEGYSVSREKKERFSLILESASTNQTSMYLCATGAHEQYFGPGTRLTVT.